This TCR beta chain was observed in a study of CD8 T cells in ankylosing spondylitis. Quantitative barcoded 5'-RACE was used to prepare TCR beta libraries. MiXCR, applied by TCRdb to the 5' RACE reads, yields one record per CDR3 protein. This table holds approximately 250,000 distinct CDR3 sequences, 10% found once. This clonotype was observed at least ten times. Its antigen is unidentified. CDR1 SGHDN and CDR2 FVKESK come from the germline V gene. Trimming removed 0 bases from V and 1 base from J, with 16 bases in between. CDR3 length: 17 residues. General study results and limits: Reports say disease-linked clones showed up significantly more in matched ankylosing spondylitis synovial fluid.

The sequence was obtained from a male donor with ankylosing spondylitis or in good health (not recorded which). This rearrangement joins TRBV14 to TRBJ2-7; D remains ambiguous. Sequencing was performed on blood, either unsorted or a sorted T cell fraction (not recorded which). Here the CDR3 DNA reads TGTGCCAGCAGCCAAGATGGGCCAGTCTCAGCGTCCTACGAGCAGTACTTC. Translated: CASSQDGPVSASYEQYF.